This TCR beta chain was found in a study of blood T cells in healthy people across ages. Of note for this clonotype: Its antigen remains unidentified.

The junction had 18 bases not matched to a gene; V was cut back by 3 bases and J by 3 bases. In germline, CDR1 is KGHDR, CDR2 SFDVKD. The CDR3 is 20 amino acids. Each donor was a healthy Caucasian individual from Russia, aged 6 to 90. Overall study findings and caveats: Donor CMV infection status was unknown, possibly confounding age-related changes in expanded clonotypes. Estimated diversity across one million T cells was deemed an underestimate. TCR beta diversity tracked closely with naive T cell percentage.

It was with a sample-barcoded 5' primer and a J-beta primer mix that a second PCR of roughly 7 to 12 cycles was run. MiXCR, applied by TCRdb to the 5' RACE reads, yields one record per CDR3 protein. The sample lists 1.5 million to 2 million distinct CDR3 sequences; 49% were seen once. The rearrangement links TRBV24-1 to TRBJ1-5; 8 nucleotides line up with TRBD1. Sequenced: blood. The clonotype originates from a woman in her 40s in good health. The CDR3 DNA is TGTGCCACCAGTGATACGCCGGGGACAGGACGTTTGTTTGACAATCAGCCCCAGCATTTT. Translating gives CATSDTPGTGRLFDNQPQHF.